This T cell receptor beta chain came from a study of tumor-infiltrating lymphocytes in primary liver carcinoma. In the study overall: Patients underwent resection of primary liver carcinoma.

This clonotype was detected once. The junction departs from germline at one end; a sequencing error may be responsible. TCR beta cDNA was made from around 460 ng total RNA with a constant-region primer. Slightly modified ARM-PCR with three nested multiplex PCR rounds yielded TCR beta libraries. Rounds one and two of PCR, each of about 10 cycles, were primed with TRBV1-TRBV30 forward primers and a C-beta reverse primer. TCRdb analysed the multiplex PCR reads with MiXCR anew, one entry per CDR3 protein. The sample consists of fewer than 350,000 distinct CDR3 sequences, around three fifths of them appearing once. This CDR3 spans 15 amino acids. CDR1 and CDR2 (germline): SGHAT, FQNNGV. Blood RNA was derived from unsorted whole blood, and germline DNA was extracted too.

The receptor was isolated from a man aged 35 to 55 with primary liver carcinoma and hepatitis B virus infection. The material sequenced was peripheral blood. The rearrangement uses TRBV11-2 and TRBJ2-1; 10 positions match TRBD2. For the CDR3, the DNA is TGTGCCAACAGCCCGGGACTAGCGAGAGCTAATGAGCAGTTCTTC. This sequence encodes CANSPGLARANEQFF.